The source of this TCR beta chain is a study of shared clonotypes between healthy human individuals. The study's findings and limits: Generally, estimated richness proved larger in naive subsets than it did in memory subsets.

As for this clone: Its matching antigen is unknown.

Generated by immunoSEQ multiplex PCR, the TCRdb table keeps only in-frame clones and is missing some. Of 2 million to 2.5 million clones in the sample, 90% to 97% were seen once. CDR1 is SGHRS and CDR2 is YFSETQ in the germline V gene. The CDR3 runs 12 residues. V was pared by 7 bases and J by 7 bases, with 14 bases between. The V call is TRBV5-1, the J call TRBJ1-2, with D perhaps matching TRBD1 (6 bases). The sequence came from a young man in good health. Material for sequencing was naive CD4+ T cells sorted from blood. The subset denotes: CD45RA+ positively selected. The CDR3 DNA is TGCGCCAGCTTGGACAGCTGGGGTGGCTACACCTTC. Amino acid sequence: CASLDSWGGYTF.